Each of the 22 T cell receptor beta chains below was sequenced from the same sample in a study of cytomegalovirus exposure and HLA in healthy donors. 60 Vbeta and 13 Jbeta primers were used in PCR. Profiled with immunoSEQ multiplex PCR; TCRdb holds only in-frame clones, not every one. Of around 150,000 clones detected, 65% to 85% appear once; the ten largest clones hold nearly 3.5%. Material: PBMCs. The receptors stem from a male donor in good health and CMV-seronegative.

The rearrangement links TRBV7-2 to TRBJ2-7, with D maybe TRBD2 (6 bases). V was trimmed by 3 bases and J by 0 bases, leaving 15 bases between them. Per germline, CDR1 SGHTA and CDR2 FQGNSA. The CDR3 spans 16 residues. CDR3 nucleotides: TGTGCCAGCAGCTTGACGGTAGCGGATTACTCCTACGAGCAGTACTTC. Protein sequence: CASSLTVADYSYEQYF.

V and J are TRBV5-6 and TRBJ2-1, with TRBD1 as a possible D gene (6 bases). This CDR3 comprises 13 residues. V was cut by 4 bases and J by 10 bases, with 15 bases left in between. CDR1 and CDR2 from the germline V gene are SGHDT and YYEEEE. The CDR3 region is CASSGNTGSEQFF. In DNA form, the CDR3 reads TGTGCCAGCAGCGGGAATACAGGGAGCGAGCAGTTCTTC.

In its sample, this clone was seen a few times. The chain couples TRBV7-9 to TRBJ2-5, with a weak D call TRBD1 (5 bases). Trimming took off 1 base at V and 2 bases at J, with 8 bases between the two ends. Germline V gives CDR1 SEHNR, CDR2 FQNEAQ (reference sequence). This CDR3 region has 14 residues. The CDR3 is CASSLVGEQETQYF. CDR3 nucleotide sequence: TGTGCCAGCAGCTTAGTAGGGGAACAAGAGACCCAGTACTTC.

The chain joins TRBV7-2 to TRBJ1-1; a possible D gene is TRBD1 (6 bases). Per germline, CDR1 SGHTA and CDR2 FQGNSA. This CDR3 has 15 residues. V lost 5 bases, J lost 5 bases, and 18 bases lay in between. The CDR3 sequence: CASSTRNRVGTEAFF. CDR3 nucleotide sequence: TGTGCCAGCAGCACCCGAAACAGGGTAGGGACTGAAGCTTTCTTT. Full variable domain (outside the CDR3, taken from reference TRBV7-2 and TRBJ1-1): GAGVSQSPSNKVTEKGKDVELRCDPISGHTALYWYRQSLGQGLEFLIYFQGNSAPDKSGLPSDRFSAERTGGSVSTLTIQRTQQEDSAVYLCASSTRNRVGTEAFFGQGTRLTVV.

The chain has TRBV9 and TRBJ2-1; TRBD2 matches 8 bases. CDR1 SGDLS and CDR2 YYNGEE come from the germline V gene. The CDR3 consists of 15 residues. V shed 6 bases and J 2 bases; nucleotides not matched to a gene: 7. The CDR3 here is CASTRTSGAYNEQFF. CDR3 sequence (DNA): TGTGCCAGCACCCGAACTAGCGGAGCCTACAATGAGCAGTTCTTC.

The rearrangement joins TRBV4-1 to TRBJ2-7; 9 bases match TRBD2. The J segment lost 0 bases and the V segment lost 1 base, leaving 4 bases of the junction unmatched. CDR3 size: 16 residues. Germline V gives CDR1 MGHRA, CDR2 YSYEKL. The CDR3 region is CASSQVAGAGSYEQYF. CDR3 coding DNA: TGCGCCAGCAGCCAAGTAGCGGGGGCTGGCTCCTACGAGCAGTACTTC.

The genes are TRBV7-8 and TRBJ1-3, with D maybe TRBD1 (6 bases). V was pared by 7 bases and J by 0 bases, with 16 bases between. Germline-derived CDR1 and CDR2 are SGHVS and FQNEAQ. The CDR3 runs to 16 residues. CDR3 bases: TGTGCCAGCACCCCCGGACAGTCCGACTCTGGAAACACCATATATTTT. This gives the protein CASTPGQSDSGNTIYF.

This clone was detected a few times. The genes are TRBV21-1 and TRBJ2-3; TRBD2, the D gene given by the table, was not confirmed from the DNA. TRBV21-1 is flagged as a pseudogene. The CDR3 sequence is 16 residues long. The CDR3 loop is CASSPSVFRYTDTQYF. In DNA form, the CDR3 reads TGTGCCAGCAGCCCCTCGGTTTTCCGTTACACAGATACGCAGTATTTT.

This chain connects TRBV6-5 to TRBJ1-2; 11 positions match TRBD1. V gave up 2 bases and J gave up 7 bases; unmatched junction bases: 3. CDR1 is MNHEY, CDR2 SVGAGI, per germline. This CDR3 contains 14 residues. The CDR3 here is CASSYRDRGTGYTF. The CDR3 DNA reads as TGTGCCAGCAGTTACCGGGACAGGGGGACTGGCTACACCTTC.

The J gene is TRBJ2-5, the V gene TRBV14; the D gene is possibly TRBD1 (6 bases). Germline CDR1 reads SGHDN; CDR2 reads FVKESK. The CDR3 contains 14 residues. The V end lost 4 bases, the J end lost 2 bases, and 11 bases lay between the germline ends. CDR3 loop: CASSRQQGQETQYF. The DNA for the CDR3 is TGTGCCAGCAGCCGTCAGCAGGGGCAAGAGACCCAGTACTTC. The full variable domain, in which reference TRBV14 and TRBJ2-5 provide the parts outside the CDR3, is EAGVTQFPSHSVIEKGQTVTLRCDPISGHDNLYWYRRVMGKEIKFLLHFVKESKQDESGMPNNRFLAERTGGTYSTLKVQPAELEDSGVYFCASSRQQGQETQYFGPGTRLLVL.

This clone was observed a few times. J is TRBJ1-5 and V is TRBV6-6; TRBD1 matches at 7 bases. This CDR3 has 14 residues. Germline-derived CDR1 and CDR2 are MNHNY and SVGAGI (reference sequence). V was clipped by 5 bases and J by 6 bases; unmatched bases: 7. CDR3 DNA: TGTGCCAGCAGTGCCGGGACAGAGGGTCAGCCCCAGCATTTT. This encodes CASSAGTEGQPQHF.

The chain has TRBV19 and TRBJ1-2; TRBD1 aligns across 7 bases. This CDR3 region has 14 residues. Trimming removed 4 bases from V and 3 bases from J; junction bases left unmatched: 5. Germline V gives CDR1 LNHDA, CDR2 SQIVND (reference sequence). CDR3 residues: CASSTPGTDYGYTF. The CDR3 nucleotides are TGTGCCAGTAGTACCCCCGGGACAGACTATGGCTACACCTTC. Complete variable domain (other parts from reference TRBV19 and TRBJ1-2): DGGITQSPKYLFRKEGQNVTLSCEQNLNHDAMYWYRQDPGQGLRLIYYSQIVNDFQKGDIAEGYSVSREKKESFPLTVTSAQKNPTAFYLCASSTPGTDYGYTFGSGTRLTVV.

Of note for this clone: Other DNA sequences in the sample encode the same CDR3. This chain joins TRBV29-1 and TRBJ2-1, with 13 bases lining up with TRBD2. Unmatched junction bases numbered 10, after V lost 6 bases and J lost 8 bases. Germline CDR1 and CDR2: SQVTM and ANQGSEA. The CDR3 totals 15 residues. The CDR3 nucleotides are TGCAGCGTCGTACTAGCGGGAGGGCCTTCGTATGAGCAGTTCTTC. This codes for CSVVLAGGPSYEQFF.

In its sample, this clone was seen a few times. The CDR3 reads CASSTPGARTEAFF. The CDR3 DNA is TGTGCCAGTAGTACCCCAGGGGCGCGTACTGAAGCTTTCTTT. V and J are TRBV19 and TRBJ1-1; D possibly corresponds to TRBD1 (6 bases). CDR1 LNHDA and CDR2 SQIVND come from the germline V gene (reference sequence). CDR3 length: 14 amino acids. The V and J ends lost 4 bases and 5 bases respectively, with 14 bases between them.

The chain combines TRBV4-3 with TRBJ2-1, with D unresolved. Trimming pared 1 base from V and 2 bases from J, leaving 6 bases between. Germline CDR1 LGHNA, CDR2 YSLEER. CDR3 length: 14 residues. CDR3 DNA sequence: TGCGCCAGCAGCCAAGGGGCGACCTACAATGAGCAGTTCTTC. Its translation is CASSQGATYNEQFF.

CDR3 residues: CASSETRNEKLFF. CDR3 sequence (DNA): TGTGCCAGCAGTGAAACCCGGAATGAAAAACTGTTTTTT. V usage is TRBV2 and J usage is TRBJ1-4; D not resolved. Germline CDR1 SNHLY, CDR2 FYNNEI. This CDR3 region has 13 residues. The V gene lost 2 bases and the J gene lost 5 bases, with 6 bases spanning the gap.

The rearrangement joins TRBV28 to TRBJ1-1; TRBD1 aligns across 7 bases. The CDR3 totals 13 residues. After removal of 3 bases from V and 5 bases from J, the junction contained 3 bases not matched to a gene. Germline V gives CDR1 MDHEN, CDR2 SYDVKM. The CDR3 sequence: CASSLPQGTEAFF. The CDR3, as DNA: TGTGCCAGCAGTTTGCCACAGGGGACTGAAGCTTTCTTT.

The J gene is TRBJ2-1, the V gene TRBV29-1; 7 bases map to TRBD1. Germline CDR1 is SQVTM and CDR2 is ANQGSEA. This CDR3 is built from 17 residues. V gave up 3 bases and J gave up 1 base; unmatched junction bases: 12. CDR3 sequence (DNA): TGCAGCGTTGACGGCCTGAACAGGGGAGCGTCCTACAATGAGCAGTTCTTC. This sequence encodes CSVDGLNRGASYNEQFF.

This chain uses TRBV5-1 with TRBJ2-7; 9 positions agree with TRBD1. The CDR3 spans 15 residues. V lost 4 bases to trimming and J lost 6 bases; unmatched junction nucleotides: 11. In germline, CDR1 is SGHRS, CDR2 YFSETQ. In DNA form, the CDR3 reads TGCGCCAGCAGCCTTAACGGGGACAGGGACTCCGAGCAGTACTTC. Residues: CASSLNGDRDSEQYF.

This chain uses TRBV21-1 with TRBJ2-5; the D call in the table, TRBD1, was not verified against the DNA. TRBV21-1 is described as a pseudogene. This CDR3 contains 16 residues. CDR3 sequence reads: CASSNTGHRSQETQYF. In DNA form, the CDR3 reads TGTGCCAGCAGCAACACGGGACACCGATCCCAAGAGACCCAGTACTTC.

The gene calls are TRBV23-1 and TRBJ2-3; maybe TRBD2 (6 bases). TRBV23-1 falls under the ORF class, with uncertain function. Trimming removed 3 bases from V and 4 bases from J, with 20 bases in between. This CDR3 spans 17 amino acids. CDR3 loop: CASSHLRLVNGADTQYF. In nucleotides, the CDR3 is TGCGCCAGCAGTCACCTACGACTAGTTAATGGGGCAGATACGCAGTATTTT.

This chain uses TRBV19 with TRBJ2-5; 7 bases map to TRBD1. The DNA matches TRBJ2-7 better at its end, which makes the J call doubtful. The germline V gene has CDR1 LNHDA and CDR2 SQIVND (reference sequence). The CDR3 consists of 14 residues. Here the CDR3 DNA reads TGTGCCAGTAGCCGACAGGGAGACTCCTACGAGCAGTACTTC. Translated: CASSRQGDSYEQYF.